This TCR beta chain was sequenced for a study of blood T cell repertoires in COVID-19. The wider study: Acute-phase and convalescent COVID-19 samples originated in the United States, Italy and Spain.

TCRdb keeps only in-frame clones here, not all; method: immunoSEQ multiplex PCR. This sample has around 370,000 clones, with 87% found just once. V shed 0 bases and J shed 6 bases, with 12 bases lying between them. There are 14 residues in the CDR3. The germline V gene has CDR1 SNHLY and CDR2 FYNNEI. One Seattle source followed patients from active infection through their disease course. Sequencing was carried out using peripheral blood. This receptor was obtained from a woman aged 45-65 years with COVID-19, enrolled during active disease. This rearrangement joins TRBV2 to TRBJ2-7, with D possibly matching TRBD1 (6 bases). DNA of the CDR3: TGTGCCAGCAGTGAAGCAAACAGGGACGGCGAGCAGTACTTC. Its protein product is CASSEANRDGEQYF.